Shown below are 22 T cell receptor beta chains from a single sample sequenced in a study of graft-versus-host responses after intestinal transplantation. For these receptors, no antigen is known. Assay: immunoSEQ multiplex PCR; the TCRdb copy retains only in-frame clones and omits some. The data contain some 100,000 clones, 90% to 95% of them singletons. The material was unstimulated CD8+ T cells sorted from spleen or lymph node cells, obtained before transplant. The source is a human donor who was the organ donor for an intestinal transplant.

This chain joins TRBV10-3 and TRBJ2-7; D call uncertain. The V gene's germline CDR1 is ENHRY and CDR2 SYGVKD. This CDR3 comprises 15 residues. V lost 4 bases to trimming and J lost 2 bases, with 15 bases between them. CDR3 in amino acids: CAISAAAESAYEQYF. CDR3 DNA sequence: TGTGCCATCAGTGCTGCAGCCGAGAGCGCCTACGAGCAGTACTTC.

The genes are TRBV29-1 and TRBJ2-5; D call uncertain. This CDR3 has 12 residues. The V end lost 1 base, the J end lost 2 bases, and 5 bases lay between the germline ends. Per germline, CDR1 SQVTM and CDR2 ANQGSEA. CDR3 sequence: CSVEAPQETQYF. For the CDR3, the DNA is TGCAGCGTTGAAGCCCCACAAGAGACCCAGTACTTC.

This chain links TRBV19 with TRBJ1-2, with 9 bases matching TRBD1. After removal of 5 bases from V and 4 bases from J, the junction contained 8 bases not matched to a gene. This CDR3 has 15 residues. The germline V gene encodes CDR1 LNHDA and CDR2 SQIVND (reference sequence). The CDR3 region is CASSPTVTGGYGYTF. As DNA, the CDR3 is TGTGCCAGTAGTCCTACCGTGACAGGGGGCTATGGCTACACCTTC.

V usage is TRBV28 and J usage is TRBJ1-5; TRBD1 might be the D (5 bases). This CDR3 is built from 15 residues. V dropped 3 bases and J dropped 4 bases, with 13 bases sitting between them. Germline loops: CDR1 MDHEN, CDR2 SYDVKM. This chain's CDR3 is CASSLGGLRNQPQHF. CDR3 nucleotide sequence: TGTGCCAGCAGTTTGGGGGGGTTGAGGAATCAGCCCCAGCATTTT. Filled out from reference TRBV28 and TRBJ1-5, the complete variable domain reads DVKVTQSSRYLVKRTGEKVFLECVQDMDHENMFWYRQDPGLGLRLIYFSYDVKMKEKGDIPEGYSVSREKKERFSLILESASTNQTSMYLCASSLGGLRNQPQHFGDGTRLSIL.

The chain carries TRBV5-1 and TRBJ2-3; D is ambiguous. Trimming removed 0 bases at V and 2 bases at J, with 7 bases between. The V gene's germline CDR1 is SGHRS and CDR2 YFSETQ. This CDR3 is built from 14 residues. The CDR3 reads CASSLDFPTDTQYF. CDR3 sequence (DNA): TGCGCCAGCAGCTTGGACTTTCCCACAGATACGCAGTATTTT.

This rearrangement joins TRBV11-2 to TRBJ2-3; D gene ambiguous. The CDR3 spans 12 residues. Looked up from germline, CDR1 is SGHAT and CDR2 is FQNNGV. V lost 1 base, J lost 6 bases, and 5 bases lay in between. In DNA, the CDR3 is TGTGCCAGCAGCTTAGGGCGGGATACGCAGTATTTT. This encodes CASSLGRDTQYF.

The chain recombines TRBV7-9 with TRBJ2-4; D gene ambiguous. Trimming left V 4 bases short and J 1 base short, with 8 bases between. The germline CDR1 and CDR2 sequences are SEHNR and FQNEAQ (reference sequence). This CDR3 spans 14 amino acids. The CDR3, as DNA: TGTGCCAGCAGCTGGCCCTCGGCCAAAAACATTCAGTACTTC. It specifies CASSWPSAKNIQYF.

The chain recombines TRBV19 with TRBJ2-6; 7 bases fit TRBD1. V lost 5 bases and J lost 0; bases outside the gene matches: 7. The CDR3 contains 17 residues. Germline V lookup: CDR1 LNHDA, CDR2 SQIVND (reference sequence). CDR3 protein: CASSPGTEFSGANVLTF. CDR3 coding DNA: TGTGCCAGTAGTCCCGGGACAGAATTCTCTGGGGCCAACGTCCTGACTTTC. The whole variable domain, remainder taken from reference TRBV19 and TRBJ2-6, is DGGITQSPKYLFRKEGQNVTLSCEQNLNHDAMYWYRQDPGQGLRLIYYSQIVNDFQKGDIAEGYSVSREKKESFPLTVTSAQKNPTAFYLCASSPGTEFSGANVLTFGAGSRLTVL.

The CDR3 reads CASGIRGAGAVQYF. DNA for the CDR3: TGTGCCAGCGGGATTCGCGGGGCAGGCGCCGTGCAGTACTTC. The chain uses TRBV6-5 and TRBJ2-7; D is perhaps TRBD2 (6 bases). Germline V gives CDR1 MNHEY, CDR2 SVGAGI. CDR3 size: 14 residues. The V end lost 8 bases, the J end lost 9 bases, and 23 bases lay between the germline ends.

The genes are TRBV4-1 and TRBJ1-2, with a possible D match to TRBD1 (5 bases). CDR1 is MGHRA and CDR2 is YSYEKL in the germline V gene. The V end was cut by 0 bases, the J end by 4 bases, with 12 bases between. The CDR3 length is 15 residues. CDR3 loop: CASSQELWGGYGYTF. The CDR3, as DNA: TGCGCCAGCAGCCAAGAGTTGTGGGGCGGCTATGGCTACACCTTC.

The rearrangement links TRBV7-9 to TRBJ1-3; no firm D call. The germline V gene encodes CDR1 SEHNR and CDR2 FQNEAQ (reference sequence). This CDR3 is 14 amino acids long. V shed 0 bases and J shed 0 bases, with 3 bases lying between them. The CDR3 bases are TGTGCCAGCAGCTTAGCACTCTCTGGAAACACCATATATTTT. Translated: CASSLALSGNTIYF.

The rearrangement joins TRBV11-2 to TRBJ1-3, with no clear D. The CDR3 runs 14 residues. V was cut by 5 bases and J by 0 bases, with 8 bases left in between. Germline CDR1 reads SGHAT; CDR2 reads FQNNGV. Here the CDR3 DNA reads TGTGCCAGCAGCGGGCAGCTCTCTGGAAACACCATATATTTT. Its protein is CASSGQLSGNTIYF.

CDR3 loop: CASSLGLAGEQFF. CDR3 sequence (DNA): TGTGCCAGCAGCTTAGGCCTAGCGGGGGAGCAGTTCTTC. The chain carries TRBV11-3 and TRBJ2-1; TRBD2 matches 9 bases. V was clipped by 1 base and J by 10 bases; unmatched bases: 2. The CDR3 loop spans 13 amino acids. CDR1 is SGHNT, CDR2 YENEEA, per germline. Drawing the rest from reference TRBV11-3 and TRBJ2-1, the complete variable domain is EAGVVQSPRYKIIEKKQPVAFWCNPISGHNTLYWYLQNLGQGPELLIRYENEEAVDDSQLPKDRFSAERLKGVDSTLKIQPAELGDSAVYLCASSLGLAGEQFFGPGTRLTVL.

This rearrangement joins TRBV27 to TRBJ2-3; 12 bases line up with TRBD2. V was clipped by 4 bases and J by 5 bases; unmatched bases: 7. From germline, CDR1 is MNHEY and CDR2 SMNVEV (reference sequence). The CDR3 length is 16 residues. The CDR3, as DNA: TGTGCCAGCAGTTCCGGACTAGCGGGGAGGGGAGATACGCAGTATTTT. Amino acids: CASSSGLAGRGDTQYF.

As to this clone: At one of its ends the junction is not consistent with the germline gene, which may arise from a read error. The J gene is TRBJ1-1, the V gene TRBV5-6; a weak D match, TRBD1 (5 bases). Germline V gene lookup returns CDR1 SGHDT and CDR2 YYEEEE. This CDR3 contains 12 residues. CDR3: CASSLVWGQRVF. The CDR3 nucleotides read TGTGCCAGCAGCTTGGTCTGGGGCCAGCGGGTCTTT.

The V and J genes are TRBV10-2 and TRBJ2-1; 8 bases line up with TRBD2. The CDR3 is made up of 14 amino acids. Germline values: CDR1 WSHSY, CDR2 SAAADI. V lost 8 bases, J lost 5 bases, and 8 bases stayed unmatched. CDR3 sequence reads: CASFGGAAHNEQFF. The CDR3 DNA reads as TGCGCCAGCTTCGGGGGGGCCGCCCACAATGAGCAGTTCTTC.

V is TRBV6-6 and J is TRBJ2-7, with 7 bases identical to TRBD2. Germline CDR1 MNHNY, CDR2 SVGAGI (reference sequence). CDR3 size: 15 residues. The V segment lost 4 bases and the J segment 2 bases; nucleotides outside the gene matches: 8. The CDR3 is CASSWGGEGPYEQYF. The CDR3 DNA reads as TGTGCCAGCAGTTGGGGGGGAGAGGGGCCCTACGAGCAGTACTTC.

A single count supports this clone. As DNA, the CDR3 is TGTGCCAGCACCACGGGGGATCACGAGCAGTACTTC. Translation gives CASTTGDHEQYF. The chain has TRBV6-5 and TRBJ2-7, with D tentatively TRBD2 (6 bases). V lost 7 bases to trimming and J lost 5 bases, with 12 bases between them. Germline loops: CDR1 MNHEY, CDR2 SVGAGI. This CDR3 has 12 amino acids.

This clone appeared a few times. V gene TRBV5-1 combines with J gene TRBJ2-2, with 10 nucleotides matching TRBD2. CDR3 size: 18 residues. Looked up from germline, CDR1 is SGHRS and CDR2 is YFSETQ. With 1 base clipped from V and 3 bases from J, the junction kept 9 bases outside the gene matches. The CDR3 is CASSLRLAGVWDTGELFF. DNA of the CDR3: TGCGCCAGCAGCTTGCGTCTAGCGGGGGTTTGGGACACCGGGGAGCTGTTTTTT. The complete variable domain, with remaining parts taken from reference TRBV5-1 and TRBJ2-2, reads KAGVTQTPRYLIKTRGQQVTLSCSPISGHRSVSWYQQTPGQGLQFLFEYFSETQRNKGNFPGRFSGRQFSNSRSEMNVSTLELGDSALYLCASSLRLAGVWDTGELFFGEGSRLTVL.

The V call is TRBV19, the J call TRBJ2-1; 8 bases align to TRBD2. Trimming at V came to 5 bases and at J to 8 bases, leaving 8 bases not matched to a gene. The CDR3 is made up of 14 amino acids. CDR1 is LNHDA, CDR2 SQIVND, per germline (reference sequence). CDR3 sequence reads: CASSRAGVVDEQFF. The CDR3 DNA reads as TGTGCCAGTAGTCGAGCGGGAGTCGTAGATGAGCAGTTCTTC. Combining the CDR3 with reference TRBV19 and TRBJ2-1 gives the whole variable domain DGGITQSPKYLFRKEGQNVTLSCEQNLNHDAMYWYRQDPGQGLRLIYYSQIVNDFQKGDIAEGYSVSREKKESFPLTVTSAQKNPTAFYLCASSRAGVVDEQFFGPGTRLTVL.

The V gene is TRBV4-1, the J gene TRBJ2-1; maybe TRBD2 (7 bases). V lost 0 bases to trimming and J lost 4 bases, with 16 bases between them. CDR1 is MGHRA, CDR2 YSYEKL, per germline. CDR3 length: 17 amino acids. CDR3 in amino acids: CASSQDFRTRGYNEQFF. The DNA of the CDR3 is TGCGCCAGCAGCCAAGATTTCAGGACTAGGGGGTACAATGAGCAGTTCTTC.

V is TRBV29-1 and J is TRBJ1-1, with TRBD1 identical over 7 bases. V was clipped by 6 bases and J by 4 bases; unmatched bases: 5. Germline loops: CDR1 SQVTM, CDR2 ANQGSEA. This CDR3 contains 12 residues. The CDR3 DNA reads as TGCAGCGTACTATCAGGGGGCACTGAAGCTTTCTTT. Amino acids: CSVLSGGTEAFF.